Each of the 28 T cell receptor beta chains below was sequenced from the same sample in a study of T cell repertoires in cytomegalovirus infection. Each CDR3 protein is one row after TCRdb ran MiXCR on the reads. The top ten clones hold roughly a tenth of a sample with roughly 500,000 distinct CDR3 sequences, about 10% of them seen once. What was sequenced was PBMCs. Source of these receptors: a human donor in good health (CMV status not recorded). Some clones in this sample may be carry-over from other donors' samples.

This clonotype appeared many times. CDR3 loop: CASSEGGLNTGELFF. The CDR3 bases are TGTGCCAGCAGCGAGGGGGGACTCAACACCGGGGAGCTGTTTTTT. The J gene is TRBJ2-2, the V gene TRBV7-2; D possibly matches TRBD1 or TRBD2 (6 bases each). The V gene's germline CDR1 is SGHTA and CDR2 FQGNSA. V shed 5 bases and J shed 2 bases, with 12 bases lying between them. The CDR3 is 15 residues long.

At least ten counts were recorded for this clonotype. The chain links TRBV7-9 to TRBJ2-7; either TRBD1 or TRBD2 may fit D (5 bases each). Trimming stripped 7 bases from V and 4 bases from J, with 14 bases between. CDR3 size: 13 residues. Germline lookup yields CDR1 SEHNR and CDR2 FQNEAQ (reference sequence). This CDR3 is CASKGTETYEQYF. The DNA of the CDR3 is TGTGCCAGCAAAGGGACGGAAACATACGAGCAGTACTTC.

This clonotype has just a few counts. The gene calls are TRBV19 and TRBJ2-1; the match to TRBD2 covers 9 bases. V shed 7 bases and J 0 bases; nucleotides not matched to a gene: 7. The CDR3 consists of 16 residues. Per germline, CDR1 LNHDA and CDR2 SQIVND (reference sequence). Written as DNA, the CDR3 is TGTGCCAGTACTTTGAGTAGCGGGAGCTCCTACAATGAGCAGTTCTTC. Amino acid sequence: CASTLSSGSSYNEQFF.

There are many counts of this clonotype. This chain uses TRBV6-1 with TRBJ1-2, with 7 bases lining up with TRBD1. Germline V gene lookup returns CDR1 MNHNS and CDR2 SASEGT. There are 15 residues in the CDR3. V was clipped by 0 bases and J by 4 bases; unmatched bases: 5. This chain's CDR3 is CASSEAAGGTYGYTF. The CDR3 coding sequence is TGTGCCAGCAGTGAAGCCGCAGGGGGTACCTATGGCTACACCTTC.

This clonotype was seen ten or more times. The CDR3: CASSYRGREDTQYF. The CDR3 nucleotides are TGTGCCAGCAGTTATCGCGGCCGGGAGGATACGCAGTATTTT. The V call is TRBV6-6, the J call TRBJ2-3; D is perhaps TRBD2 (6 bases). Trimming shortened V by 3 bases and J by 6 bases, and 13 bases separated the two germline ends. The CDR3 length is 14 residues. The germline CDR1 and CDR2 sequences are MNHNY and SVGAGI (reference sequence).

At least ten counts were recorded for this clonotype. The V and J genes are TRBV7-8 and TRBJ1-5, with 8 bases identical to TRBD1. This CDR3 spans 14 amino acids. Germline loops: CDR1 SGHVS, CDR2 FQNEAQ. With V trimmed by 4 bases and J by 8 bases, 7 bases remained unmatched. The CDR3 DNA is TGTGCCAGCAGCTCGACAGGGGCAACGGAGCCCCAGCATTTT. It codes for CASSSTGATEPQHF.

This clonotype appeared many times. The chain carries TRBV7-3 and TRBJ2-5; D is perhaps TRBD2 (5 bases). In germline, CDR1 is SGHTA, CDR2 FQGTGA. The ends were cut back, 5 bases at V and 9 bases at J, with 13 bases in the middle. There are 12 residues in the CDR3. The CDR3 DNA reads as TGTGCCAGCAGCCCCCCCGGGAAGTCCCAGTACTTC. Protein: CASSPPGKSQYF.

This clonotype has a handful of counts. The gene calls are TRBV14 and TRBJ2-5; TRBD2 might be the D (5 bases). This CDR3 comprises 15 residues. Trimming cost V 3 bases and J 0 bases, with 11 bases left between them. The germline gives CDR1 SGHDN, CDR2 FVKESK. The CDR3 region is CASSHLSAHQETQYF. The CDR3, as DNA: TGTGCCAGCAGCCACCTTAGCGCCCACCAAGAGACCCAGTACTTC.

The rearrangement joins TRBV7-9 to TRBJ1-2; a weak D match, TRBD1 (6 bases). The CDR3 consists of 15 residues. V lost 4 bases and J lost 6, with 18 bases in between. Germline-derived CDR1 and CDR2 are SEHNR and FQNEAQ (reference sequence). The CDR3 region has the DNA TGTGCCAGCAGCTCACCAGACAGGAGACCTGATGGCTACACCTTC. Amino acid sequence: CASSSPDRRPDGYTF.

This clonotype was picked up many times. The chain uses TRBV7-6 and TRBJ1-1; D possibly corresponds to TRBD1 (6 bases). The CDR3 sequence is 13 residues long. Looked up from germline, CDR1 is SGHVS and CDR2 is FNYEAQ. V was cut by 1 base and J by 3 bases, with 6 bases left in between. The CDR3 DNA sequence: TGTGCCAGCAGCTTAGACAGGGACACTGAAGCTTTCTTT. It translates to CASSLDRDTEAFF.

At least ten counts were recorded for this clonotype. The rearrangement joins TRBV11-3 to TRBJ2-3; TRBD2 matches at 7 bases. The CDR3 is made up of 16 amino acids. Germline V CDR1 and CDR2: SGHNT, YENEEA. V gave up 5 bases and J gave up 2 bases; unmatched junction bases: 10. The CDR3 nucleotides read TGTGCCAGCAGCCAAGGTGCTAGCGGATACACAGATACGCAGTATTTT. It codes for CASSQGASGYTDTQYF. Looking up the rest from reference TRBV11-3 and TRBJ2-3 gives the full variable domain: EAGVVQSPRYKIIEKKQPVAFWCNPISGHNTLYWYLQNLGQGPELLIRYENEEAVDDSQLPKDRFSAERLKGVDSTLKIQPAELGDSAVYLCASSQGASGYTDTQYFGPGTRLTVL.

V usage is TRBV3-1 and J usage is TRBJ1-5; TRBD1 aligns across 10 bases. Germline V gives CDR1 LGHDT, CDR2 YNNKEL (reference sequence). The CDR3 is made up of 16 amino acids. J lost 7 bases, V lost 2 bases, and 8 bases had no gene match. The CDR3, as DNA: TGTGCCAGCAGCCAATGGGACAGGGGAGCTGAACAGCCCCAGCATTTT. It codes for CASSQWDRGAEQPQHF.

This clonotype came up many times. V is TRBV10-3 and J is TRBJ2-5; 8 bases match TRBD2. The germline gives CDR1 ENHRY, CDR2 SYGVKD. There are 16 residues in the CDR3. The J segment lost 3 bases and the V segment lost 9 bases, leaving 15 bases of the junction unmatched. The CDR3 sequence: CAIWAGVAGFEETQYF. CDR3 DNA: TGTGCCATTTGGGCAGGGGTAGCGGGATTCGAAGAGACCCAGTACTTC.

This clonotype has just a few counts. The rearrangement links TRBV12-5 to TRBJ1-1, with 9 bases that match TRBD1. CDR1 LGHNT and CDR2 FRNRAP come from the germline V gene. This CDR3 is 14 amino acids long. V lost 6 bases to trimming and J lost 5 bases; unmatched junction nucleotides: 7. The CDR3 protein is CASGLTGGSTEAFF. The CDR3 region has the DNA TGTGCTAGTGGGCTTACAGGGGGCAGTACTGAAGCTTTCTTT.

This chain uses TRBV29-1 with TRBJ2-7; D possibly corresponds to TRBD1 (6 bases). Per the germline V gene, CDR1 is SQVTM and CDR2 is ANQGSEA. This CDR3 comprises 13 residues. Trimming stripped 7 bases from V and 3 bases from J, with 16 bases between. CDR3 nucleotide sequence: TGCAGCGGGCTAGGGGGAGAACTCTACGAGCAGTACTTC. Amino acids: CSGLGGELYEQYF.

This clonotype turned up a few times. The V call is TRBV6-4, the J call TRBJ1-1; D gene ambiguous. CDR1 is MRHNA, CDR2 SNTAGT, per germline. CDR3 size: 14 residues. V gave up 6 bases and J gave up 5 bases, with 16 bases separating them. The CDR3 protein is CASRPEGGATEAFF. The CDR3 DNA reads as TGTGCCAGCAGACCCGAGGGTGGTGCAACTGAAGCTTTCTTT.

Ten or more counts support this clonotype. The CDR3 spells CSARDFGGPPDTQYF. The CDR3 region has the DNA TGCAGTGCTAGAGATTTCGGGGGGCCGCCAGATACGCAGTATTTT. The chain combines TRBV20-1 with TRBJ2-3, with TRBD2 as a possible D gene (7 bases). This CDR3 is built from 15 residues. The V gene's germline CDR1 is DFQATT and CDR2 SNEGSKA (reference sequence). Trimming removed 0 bases at V and 4 bases at J, with 14 bases between.

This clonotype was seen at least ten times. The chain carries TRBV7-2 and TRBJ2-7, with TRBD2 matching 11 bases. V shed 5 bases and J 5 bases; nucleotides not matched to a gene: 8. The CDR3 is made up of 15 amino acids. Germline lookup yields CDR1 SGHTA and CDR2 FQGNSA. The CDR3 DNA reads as TGTGCCAGCAGCACCCAGACTAGCGGGGTTGACGAGCAGTACTTC. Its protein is CASSTQTSGVDEQYF.

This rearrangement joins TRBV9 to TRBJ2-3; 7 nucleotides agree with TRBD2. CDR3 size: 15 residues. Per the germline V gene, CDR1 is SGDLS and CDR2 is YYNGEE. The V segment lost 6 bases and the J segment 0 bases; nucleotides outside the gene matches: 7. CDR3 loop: CASTEAGYSTDTQYF. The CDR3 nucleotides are TGTGCCAGCACCGAAGCGGGGTACAGCACAGATACGCAGTATTTT.

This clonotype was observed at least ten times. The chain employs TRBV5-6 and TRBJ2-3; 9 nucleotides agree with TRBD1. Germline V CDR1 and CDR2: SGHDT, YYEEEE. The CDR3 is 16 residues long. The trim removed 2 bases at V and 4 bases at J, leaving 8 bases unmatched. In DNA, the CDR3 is TGTGCCAGCAGCTTACGACTCGGGACAGGGCCAGATACGCAGTATTTT. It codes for CASSLRLGTGPDTQYF.

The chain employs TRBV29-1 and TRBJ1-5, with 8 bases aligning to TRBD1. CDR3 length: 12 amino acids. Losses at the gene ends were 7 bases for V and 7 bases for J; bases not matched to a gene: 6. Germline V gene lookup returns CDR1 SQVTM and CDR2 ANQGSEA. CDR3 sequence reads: CSARQGSQPQHF. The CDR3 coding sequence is TGCAGCGCCCGACAGGGGAGCCAGCCCCAGCATTTT.

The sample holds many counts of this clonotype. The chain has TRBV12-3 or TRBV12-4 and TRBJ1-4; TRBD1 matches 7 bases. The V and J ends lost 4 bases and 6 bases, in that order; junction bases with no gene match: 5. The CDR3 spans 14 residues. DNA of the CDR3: TGTGCCAGCAGTTCCGAAGGGACAGATGAAAAACTGTTTTTT. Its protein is CASSSEGTDEKLFF.

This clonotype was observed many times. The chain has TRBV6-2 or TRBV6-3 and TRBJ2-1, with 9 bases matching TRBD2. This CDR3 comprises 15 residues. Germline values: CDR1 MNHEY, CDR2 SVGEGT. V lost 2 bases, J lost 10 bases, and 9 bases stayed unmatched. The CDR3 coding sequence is TGTGCCAGCAGTTACGAGGCGGGAGGGCGGAAGGAGCAGTTCTTC. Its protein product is CASSYEAGGRKEQFF.

This CDR3 is CAISSSHGTAENTEAFF. In nucleotides, the CDR3 is TGTGCCATCAGTTCCTCGCACGGGACAGCTGAGAACACTGAAGCTTTCTTT. This chain connects TRBV10-3 to TRBJ1-1; TRBD1 matches at 7 bases. This CDR3 has 17 residues. Germline lookup yields CDR1 ENHRY and CDR2 SYGVKD. The trim removed 5 bases at V and 1 base at J, leaving 13 bases unmatched.

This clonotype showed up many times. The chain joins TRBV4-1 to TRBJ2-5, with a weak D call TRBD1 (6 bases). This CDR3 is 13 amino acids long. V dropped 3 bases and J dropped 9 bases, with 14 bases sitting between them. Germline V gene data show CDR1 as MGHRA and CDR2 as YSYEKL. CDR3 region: CASSQGQGRSQYF. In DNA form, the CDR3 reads TGCGCCAGCAGCCAGGGCCAGGGGCGGTCCCAGTACTTC.

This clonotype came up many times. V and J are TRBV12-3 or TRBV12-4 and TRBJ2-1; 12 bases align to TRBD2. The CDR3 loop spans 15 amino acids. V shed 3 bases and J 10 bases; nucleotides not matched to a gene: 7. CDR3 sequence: CASSLTSGGTREQFF. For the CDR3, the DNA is TGTGCCAGCAGTTTGACTAGCGGGGGCACAAGGGAGCAGTTCTTC.

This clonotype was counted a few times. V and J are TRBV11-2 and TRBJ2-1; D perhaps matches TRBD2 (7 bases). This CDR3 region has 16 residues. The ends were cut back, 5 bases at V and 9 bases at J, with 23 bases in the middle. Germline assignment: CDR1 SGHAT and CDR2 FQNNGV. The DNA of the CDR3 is TGTGCCAGCAGCCCTCGGAGGGGGGGCGGTCGGGGTGAGCAGTTCTTC. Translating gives CASSPRRGGGRGEQFF.

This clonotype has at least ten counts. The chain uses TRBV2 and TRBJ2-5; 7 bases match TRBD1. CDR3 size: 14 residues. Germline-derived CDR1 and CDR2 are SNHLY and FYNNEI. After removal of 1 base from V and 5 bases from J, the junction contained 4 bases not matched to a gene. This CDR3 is CASSEGTGGETQYF. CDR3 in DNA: TGTGCCAGCAGTGAAGGGACAGGTGGTGAGACCCAGTACTTC.